The rows below give T cell receptor beta chains drawn from one sample of a study of PD-1 blockade in classical Hodgkin lymphoma. The assay was immunoSEQ multiplex PCR, and TCRdb's table has in-frame clones only and misses some. Found here are fewer than 30,000 clones, around 84% of them singletons; the top ten hold around 6.2%. Sequencing used peripheral blood mononuclear cells (PBMCs), obtained before the fourth cycle of nivolumab. These receptors were obtained from a human donor with classical Hodgkin lymphoma. Both conserved end residues are part of each CDR3. Each record gives: clone size, J gene, D gene, V gene, CDR3 DNA, CDR3 protein. The D gene is left open where the match is weak. A row's size may be missing; if present it is once, few, many or a size class.

clone size: few
J gene: TRBJ2-5
D gene: NA
V gene: TRBV28
CDR3 DNA: TGTGCCAGCAGTCTAAATTTGAACGATAACTACGGCAGGGTGCTTCAAGAGACCCAGTACTTC
CDR3 protein: CASSLNLNDNYGRVLQETQYF

clone size: NA
J gene: TRBJ1-5
D gene: TRBD1
V gene: TRBV4-3
CDR3 DNA: TGCGCCAGCAGCCAAGAATTTTTACACAGGGGTAATCAGCCCCAGCATTTT
CDR3 protein: CASSQEFLHRGNQPQHF

clone size: NA
J gene: TRBJ2-2
D gene: NA
V gene: TRBV5-5
CDR3 DNA: TGTGCCAGCGGGGAGCGGAGGAACGTGGGCACCGGGGAGCTGTTTTTT
CDR3 protein: CASGERRNVGTGELFF

clone size: NA
J gene: TRBJ2-3
D gene: NA
V gene: TRBV27
CDR3 DNA: TGTGCCAGCAGTCCAGGGGGCACAGATACGCAGTATTTT
CDR3 protein: CASSPGGTDTQYF

clone size: NA
J gene: TRBJ1-2
D gene: TRBD1
V gene: TRBV5-8
CDR3 DNA: TGTGCCAGCAGCTACCCGAACGACAGGGCCTATGGCTACACCTTC
CDR3 protein: CASSYPNDRAYGYTF

clone size: large
J gene: TRBJ2-7
D gene: TRBD1
V gene: TRBV27
CDR3 DNA: TGTGCCAGCAGTTTATCGCAACAGGGGATGGACGAGCAGTACTTC
CDR3 protein: CASSLSQQGMDEQYF

clone size: NA
J gene: TRBJ2-2
D gene: NA
V gene: TRBV5-6
CDR3 DNA: TGTGCCAGCAGCTTACAGGTGCCCGGGGAGCTGTTTTTT
CDR3 protein: CASSLQVPGELFF

clone size: NA
J gene: TRBJ1-1
D gene: NA
V gene: TRBV2
CDR3 DNA: TGTGCCAGCAGTGATGAAGGGGACTATATGAACACTGAAGCTTTCTTT
CDR3 protein: CASSDEGDYMNTEAFF

clone size: NA
J gene: TRBJ1-5
D gene: TRBD1
V gene: TRBV10-3
CDR3 DNA: TGTGCCATCAGGGACGACAGGGCCAATCAGCCCCAGCATTTT
CDR3 protein: CAIRDDRANQPQHF

clone size: NA
J gene: TRBJ2-3
D gene: TRBD2
V gene: TRBV11-2
CDR3 DNA: TGTGCCAGCAGCGCCTGGTACGGGACTAGCGGCACAGATACGCAGTATTTT
CDR3 protein: CASSAWYGTSGTDTQYF

clone size: NA
J gene: TRBJ1-3
D gene: NA
V gene: TRBV10-3
CDR3 DNA: TGTGCCATCAGCCTCTCTGGAAACACCATATATTTT
CDR3 protein: CAISLSGNTIYF

clone size: NA
J gene: TRBJ1-5
D gene: NA
V gene: TRBV6-5
CDR3 DNA: TGTGCCAGCAGTTCTACAGGTAACAATCAGCCCCAGCATTTT
CDR3 protein: CASSSTGNNQPQHF

clone size: NA
J gene: TRBJ2-2
D gene: TRBD1
V gene: TRBV27
CDR3 DNA: TGTGCCAGCAAGGACAGGGGCAACACCGGGGAGCTGTTTTTT
CDR3 protein: CASKDRGNTGELFF

clone size: NA
J gene: TRBJ2-2
D gene: NA
V gene: TRBV27
CDR3 DNA: TGTGCCAGCAGTTCTCCGGGGTTGTCCGGGGAGCTGTTTTTT
CDR3 protein: CASSSPGLSGELFF

clone size: NA
J gene: TRBJ2-7
D gene: TRBD2
V gene: TRBV6-1
CDR3 DNA: TGTGCCAGCAGTGAAGCCTCTATAGCGGGAGGTACGTACTACGAGCAGTACTTC
CDR3 protein: CASSEASIAGGTYYEQYF

clone size: NA
J gene: TRBJ2-3
D gene: TRBD1
V gene: TRBV19
CDR3 DNA: TGTGCCAGTAGTAAACAGGGGGATACGCAGTATTTT
CDR3 protein: CASSKQGDTQYF

clone size: NA
J gene: TRBJ1-2
D gene: NA
V gene: TRBV19
CDR3 DNA: TGTGCCAGTAGTCCTCACAAGGACAGCGGCGGGGGCTACACCTTC
CDR3 protein: CASSPHKDSGGGYTF